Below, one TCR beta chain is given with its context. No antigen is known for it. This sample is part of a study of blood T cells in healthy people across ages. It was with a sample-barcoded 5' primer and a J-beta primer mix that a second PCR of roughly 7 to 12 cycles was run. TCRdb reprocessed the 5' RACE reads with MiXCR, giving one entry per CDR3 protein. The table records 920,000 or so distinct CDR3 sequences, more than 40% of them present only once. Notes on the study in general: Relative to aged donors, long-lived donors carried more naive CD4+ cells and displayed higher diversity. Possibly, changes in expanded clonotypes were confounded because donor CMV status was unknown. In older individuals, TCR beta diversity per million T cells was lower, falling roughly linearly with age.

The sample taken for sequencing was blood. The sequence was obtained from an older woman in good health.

This CDR3 reads CASQREGLYEQFF. The CDR3 bases are TGTGCCAGTCAGCGGGAGGGCCTCTATGAGCAGTTCTTC. This rearrangement joins TRBV12-3 or TRBV12-4 to TRBJ2-1; 10 bases are a match to TRBD2. This CDR3 comprises 13 residues. V was pared by 9 bases and J by 8 bases, with 7 bases of the junction left unmatched.